These 9 T cell receptor beta chains share one sample of origin, sequenced in a study of blood T cell repertoires in COVID-19. Data came from immunoSEQ multiplex PCR; TCRdb stores just in-frame clones and leaves some out. The table includes some 130,000 clones, around nine tenths detected once. The sample consisted of peripheral blood. The receptors stem from a man between 60 and 70 years old with COVID-19, enrolled during active disease.

This rearrangement joins TRBV7-8 to TRBJ2-3; TRBD2 matches at 10 bases. V shed 2 bases, J shed 3 bases, and the junction held 8 bases outside the gene matches. This CDR3 has 17 amino acids. Looked up from germline, CDR1 is SGHVS and CDR2 is FQNEAQ. The CDR3: CASSLWSSGRQTDTQYF. The CDR3 region has the DNA TGTGCCAGCAGCTTATGGAGTAGCGGGAGGCAGACAGATACGCAGTATTTT.

This chain links TRBV7-9 with TRBJ1-4, with TRBD1 matching over 12 bases. CDR1 is SEHNR and CDR2 is FQNEAQ in the germline V gene (reference sequence). With V trimmed by 3 bases and J by 8 bases, 1 base remained unmatched. CDR3 length: 14 amino acids. As DNA, the CDR3 is TGTGCCAGCAGCTTGGGGACAGGGGGCGAAAAACTGTTTTTT. Translating it yields CASSLGTGGEKLFF.

Here the CDR3 reads CASSGNRGHRGTDTQYF. CDR3 nucleotides: TGTGCCAGCAGTGGCAACAGGGGGCATAGGGGCACAGATACGCAGTATTTT. The chain employs TRBV2 and TRBJ2-3, with 9 bases lining up with TRBD1. This CDR3 contains 17 residues. Looked up from germline, CDR1 is SNHLY and CDR2 is FYNNEI. V was clipped by 4 bases and J by 1 base; unmatched bases: 9.

The chain combines TRBV5-5 with TRBJ1-2, with unresolved D. Trimming cost V 0 bases and J 3 bases, with 6 bases left between them. Per the germline V gene, CDR1 is SGHKS and CDR2 is YYEKEE (reference sequence). This CDR3 region has 13 residues. CDR3 region: CASSLEADYGYTF. The CDR3, as DNA: TGTGCCAGCAGCTTGGAGGCGGACTATGGCTACACCTTC.

The chain couples TRBV19 to TRBJ2-7; 11 nucleotides match TRBD2. This CDR3 spans 13 amino acids. Germline loops: CDR1 LNHDA, CDR2 SQIVND (reference sequence). V was pared by 9 bases and J by 1 base, with 2 bases of the junction left unmatched. The chain's CDR3 is CASGTSGSYEQYF. The CDR3 DNA follows: TGTGCCAGCGGGACTAGCGGTTCCTACGAGCAGTACTTC.

V usage is TRBV4-1 and J usage is TRBJ2-7; TRBD2 matches 10 bases. This CDR3 is 17 amino acids long. Germline assignment: CDR1 MGHRA and CDR2 YSYEKL. The V gene end was trimmed by 3 bases and the J gene end by 5 bases; junction bases not matched to a gene: 13. The CDR3 spells CASSQGLARTHNDEQYF. CDR3 DNA: TGCGCCAGCAGCCAGGGACTAGCGAGAACCCACAATGACGAGCAGTACTTC.

The chain recombines TRBV5-1 with TRBJ2-7, with 8 bases fitting TRBD2. Germline CDR1 is SGHRS and CDR2 is YFSETQ. Trimming removed 0 bases from V and 6 bases from J; junction bases left unmatched: 8. This CDR3 contains 15 residues. CDR3 bases: TGCGCCAGCAGCTTGGCAGCCAGCGGGAGTGGCGAGCAGTACTTC. Amino acids: CASSLAASGSGEQYF.

Here the CDR3 reads CATSERGSYNEQFF. Here the CDR3 DNA reads TGTGCCACCAGTGAAAGGGGGTCCTACAATGAGCAGTTCTTC. The chain links TRBV24-1 to TRBJ2-1; maybe TRBD1 (6 bases). Germline V lookup: CDR1 KGHDR, CDR2 SFDVKD. This CDR3 is built from 14 residues. V lost 4 bases, J lost 1 base, and 7 bases lay in between.

The chain employs TRBV27 and TRBJ2-3, with 10 bases identical to TRBD2. J gave up 1 base and V 5 bases, and 3 bases lay outside the gene matches. The CDR3 consists of 15 residues. CDR1 is MNHEY, CDR2 SMNVEV, per germline (reference sequence). This CDR3 is CASSTLAGGTDTQYF. The CDR3 bases are TGTGCCAGCAGTACCCTAGCGGGAGGCACAGATACGCAGTATTTT.